Following are 25 T cell receptor beta chains from one sample sequenced in a study of early T cells in non-severe SARS-CoV-2 infection. TCRdb used MiXCR to reprocess the 5' RACE reads, holding one entry per CDR3 protein. The table has tens of thousands of distinct CDR3 sequences, roughly an eighth seen once. Material for sequencing was whole blood. Every receptor here comes from an adult who was a healthcare worker with PCR-confirmed SARS-CoV-2 infection or an uninfected control (not recorded which).

In its sample, this clonotype was seen a few times. The V call is TRBV20-1, the J call TRBJ2-7; possible D gene TRBD1, 5 bases. Per the germline V gene, CDR1 is DFQATT and CDR2 is SNEGSKA (reference sequence). Trimming pared 5 bases from V and 6 bases from J, leaving 20 bases between. The CDR3 loop spans 14 amino acids. The CDR3 bases are TGCAGTGCTCCCATGGGGCCCCCCGGCGGCGAGCAGTACTTC. Amino acid sequence: CSAPMGPPGGEQYF.

This clonotype turned up a few times. This chain connects TRBV11-2 to TRBJ2-5, with TRBD1 as a possible D gene (6 bases). Germline V gene lookup returns CDR1 SGHAT and CDR2 FQNNGV. Trimming removed 0 bases at V and 3 bases at J, with 14 bases between. The CDR3 consists of 16 residues. CDR3 loop: CASSLERTGLEETQYF. The CDR3 region has the DNA TGTGCCAGCAGCTTAGAGCGTACAGGGCTCGAAGAGACCCAGTACTTC.

This clonotype was detected only a few times. The chain combines TRBV11-2 with TRBJ2-5, with 12 bases fitting TRBD2. Trimming removed 3 bases from V and 5 bases from J; junction bases left unmatched: 7. CDR3 length: 16 residues. Germline V gene sequence: CDR1 SGHAT, CDR2 FQNNGV. The CDR3 DNA reads as TGTGCCAGCAGCTTCTCTCTAGCGGGGGGGGCGGAGACCCAGTACTTC. Its protein product is CASSFSLAGGAETQYF.

There are many counts of this clonotype. This chain uses TRBV12-3 or TRBV12-4 with TRBJ2-3; TRBD2 matches 9 bases. CDR3 length: 15 amino acids. V was pared by 3 bases and J by 6 bases, with 7 bases of the junction left unmatched. The CDR3 coding sequence is TGTGCCAGCAGTTTTGGAGCGGGAGGACCGGATACGCAGTATTTT. It is translated as CASSFGAGGPDTQYF.

The chain joins TRBV29-1 to TRBJ2-5; TRBD1 might be the D (6 bases). CDR1 is SQVTM, CDR2 ANQGSEA, per germline. V was pared by 4 bases and J by 1 base, with 16 bases between. CDR3 length: 15 amino acids. The CDR3 reads CSVVLTYRAQETQYF. CDR3 sequence (DNA): TGCAGCGTTGTCCTCACTTACAGGGCCCAAGAGACCCAGTACTTC.

The rearrangement uses TRBV7-6 and TRBJ2-2, with D tentatively TRBD2 (5 bases). The V gene's germline CDR1 is SGHVS and CDR2 FNYEAQ. CDR3 length: 14 residues. The V and J ends lost 6 bases and 8 bases respectively, with 16 bases between them. CDR3 sequence reads: CASSPSWGAGELFF. The CDR3 DNA sequence: TGTGCCAGCAGTCCTAGCTGGGGAGCTGGGGAGCTGTTTTTT.

This clonotype occurred a few times. The chain employs TRBV6-2 or TRBV6-3 and TRBJ2-2; D is uncertain. The CDR3 loop spans 14 amino acids. The germline gives CDR1 MNHEY, CDR2 SVGEGT. V was shortened by 2 bases and J by 4 bases, with 8 bases between the two germline ends. The CDR3 DNA reads TGTGCCAGCAGTTACGGTTACATCACCGGGGAGCTGTTTTTT. Residues: CASSYGYITGELFF.

This clonotype was counted ten times or more. The rearrangement links TRBV10-3 to TRBJ2-1; D gene uncertain. This CDR3 has 14 residues. V shed 6 bases and J shed 1 base, with 10 bases lying between them. Germline loops: CDR1 ENHRY, CDR2 SYGVKD. The CDR3 loop reads CAIRLEGSYNEQFF. In nucleotides, the CDR3 is TGTGCCATCAGGCTAGAAGGGTCCTACAATGAGCAGTTCTTC.

V usage is TRBV28 and J usage is TRBJ2-5; 8 nucleotides agree with TRBD2. CDR3 length: 17 residues. V lost 8 bases to trimming and J lost 5 bases; unmatched junction nucleotides: 19. Germline V gene sequence: CDR1 MDHEN, CDR2 SYDVKM. The CDR3 protein is CASGRVAGSLPGETQYF. Written as DNA, the CDR3 is TGTGCCAGCGGTCGGGTAGCGGGATCCCTGCCTGGGGAGACCCAGTACTTC. Using reference TRBV28 and TRBJ2-5 for the parts outside the CDR3, the full variable domain is DVKVTQSSRYLVKRTGEKVFLECVQDMDHENMFWYRQDPGLGLRLIYFSYDVKMKEKGDIPEGYSVSREKKERFSLILESASTNQTSMYLCASGRVAGSLPGETQYFGPGTRLLVL.

The chain couples TRBV29-1 to TRBJ2-3; no clear D. Deletions cut 7 bases from V and 2 bases from J, with 7 bases between. From germline, CDR1 is SQVTM and CDR2 ANQGSEA. The CDR3 runs 11 residues. Written as DNA, the CDR3 is TGCAGCGCCGACATCACAGATACGCAGTATTTT. This codes for CSADITDTQYF.

The chain links TRBV20-1 to TRBJ2-7; TRBD2 matches 8 bases. Looked up from germline, CDR1 is DFQATT and CDR2 is SNEGSKA (reference sequence). Trimming cost V 3 bases and J 3 bases; bases outside gene matches: 4. The CDR3 loop spans 13 amino acids. The CDR3 DNA sequence: TGCAGTGCTAGTTGGCGGGAGGTCTACGAGCAGTACTTC. As protein: CSASWREVYEQYF.

This chain connects TRBV29-1 to TRBJ2-5; D is uncertain. The CDR3 has 12 amino acids. Germline-derived CDR1 and CDR2 are SQVTM and ANQGSEA. V was cut by 4 bases and J by 2 bases, with 8 bases left in between. This CDR3 reads CSVVRAQETQYF. CDR3 sequence (DNA): TGCAGCGTTGTCAGAGCACAAGAGACCCAGTACTTC.

This clonotype was seen more than once but under ten times. The chain has TRBV25-1 and TRBJ2-7; tentative D call: TRBD1 (5 bases). Between the trimmed V and J ends, which lost 7 bases and 0 bases, there was a span of 10 bases. The CDR3 is 13 amino acids. From germline, CDR1 is MGHDK and CDR2 SYGVNS. The CDR3 region is CASTSDTSYEQYF. The DNA for the CDR3 is TGTGCCAGCACCTCGGACACCTCCTACGAGCAGTACTTC.

This clonotype was detected many times. The V and J genes are TRBV6-5 and TRBJ1-4; D gene uncertain. Germline V gives CDR1 MNHEY, CDR2 SVGAGI. The CDR3 runs 12 residues. V lost 6 bases to trimming and J lost 8 bases, with 10 bases between them. CDR3 coding DNA: TGTGCCAGCAGGACGGGATGGGAAAAACTGTTTTTT. This sequence encodes CASRTGWEKLFF.

This clonotype showed up many times. The chain is built from TRBV27 and TRBJ2-1; 7 nucleotides match TRBD1. The germline V gene encodes CDR1 MNHEY and CDR2 SMNVEV (reference sequence). The ends lost 5 bases at V and 4 bases at J; junction bases unmatched: 8. This CDR3 has 15 residues. CDR3 DNA: TGTGCCAGCAGTCCGGGGACAGAGACATACAATGAGCAGTTCTTC. As protein: CASSPGTETYNEQFF.

The table lists this clonotype with a few counts. The chain recombines TRBV27 with TRBJ2-7, with 10 nucleotides matching TRBD2. Germline CDR1 and CDR2: MNHEY and SMNVEV (reference sequence). This CDR3 has 13 residues. V shed 5 bases and J 6 bases; nucleotides not matched to a gene: 4. The CDR3 sequence is CASSKREGLEQYF. The CDR3 coding sequence is TGTGCCAGCAGTAAGCGGGAGGGCCTCGAGCAGTACTTC.

This clonotype appeared a few times. The chain has TRBV20-1 and TRBJ2-2; D gene ambiguous. Germline CDR1 DFQATT, CDR2 SNEGSKA (reference sequence). The CDR3 runs to 13 residues. V gave up 2 bases and J gave up 5 bases, with 9 bases separating them. Written as DNA, the CDR3 is TGCAGTGCTAGAATCATGGAAACCGGGGAGCTGTTTTTT. The encoded protein is CSARIMETGELFF.

As to this clonotype: A much larger clone differs by one base, so this may be a read error. The chain employs TRBV3-1 and TRBJ2-2; TRBD2 is a possible D gene (6 bases). Trimming left V 4 bases short and J 7 bases short, with 19 bases between. The CDR3 is 16 residues long. Germline V CDR1 and CDR2: LGHDT, YNNKEL (reference sequence). CDR3 sequence reads: CASSRPSRRAVGELFF. As DNA, the CDR3 is TGTGCCAGCAGCCGTCCTAGCAGGAGGGCCGTCGGGGAGCTGTTTTTT. Combining the CDR3 with reference TRBV3-1 and TRBJ2-2 gives the whole variable domain DTAVSQTPKYLVTQMGNDKSIKCEQNLGHDTMYWYKQDSKKFLKIMFSYNNKELIINETVPNRFSPKSPDKAHLNLHINSLELGDSAVYFCASSRPSRRAVGELFFGEGSRLTVL.

This clonotype came up once. V gene TRBV29-1 combines with J gene TRBJ1-6; 9 positions agree with TRBD1. V lost 4 bases, J lost 10 bases, and 5 bases stayed unmatched. Germline V gene sequence: CDR1 SQVTM, CDR2 ANQGSEA. CDR3 length: 13 amino acids. The CDR3 nucleotides are TGCAGCGTTGGGGACAGGGAAGGGTCACCCCTCCACTTT. It is translated as CSVGDREGSPLHF.

The chain has TRBV5-1 and TRBJ2-2; TRBD2 aligns across 10 bases. Per germline, CDR1 SGHRS and CDR2 YFSETQ. This CDR3 comprises 17 residues. The trim removed 4 bases at V and 1 base at J, leaving 7 bases unmatched. The CDR3 loop is CASSLQRTSGNTGELFF. CDR3 coding DNA: TGCGCCAGCAGCCTTCAGAGGACTAGCGGGAACACCGGGGAGCTGTTTTTT.

In this sample, this clonotype turned up many times. The chain carries TRBV11-2 and TRBJ1-1; D is unclear. This CDR3 region has 16 residues. In germline, CDR1 is SGHAT, CDR2 FQNNGV. V dropped 0 bases and J dropped 10 bases, with 21 bases sitting between them. The CDR3 DNA reads as TGTGCCAGCAGCTTAGACCTTTTAGGACGGGATCGTGCAGCTTTCTTT. Amino acids: CASSLDLLGRDRAAFF.

This clonotype has only a few counts. The rearrangement uses TRBV7-9 and TRBJ2-5; D possibly matches TRBD1 or TRBD2 (5 bases each). The CDR3 runs to 16 residues. V dropped 4 bases and J dropped 1 base, with 16 bases sitting between them. CDR1 SEHNR and CDR2 FQNEAQ come from the germline V gene (reference sequence). CDR3 coding DNA: TGTGCCAGCAGCTCACGGCCCGGGACGCCCCAAGAGACCCAGTACTTC. Translation: CASSSRPGTPQETQYF. Drawing the rest from reference TRBV7-9 and TRBJ2-5, the complete variable domain is DTGVSQNPRHKITKRGQNVTFRCDPISEHNRLYWYRQTLGQGPEFLTYFQNEAQLEKSRLLSDRFSAERPKGSFSTLEIQRTEQGDSAMYLCASSSRPGTPQETQYFGPGTRLLVL.

This clonotype was seen at least ten times. This chain joins TRBV4-1 and TRBJ2-3; TRBD2 matches 8 bases. Germline V gene lookup returns CDR1 MGHRA and CDR2 YSYEKL. The CDR3 consists of 18 residues. V lost 3 bases, J lost 5 bases, and 16 bases stayed unmatched. The CDR3 sequence: CASSHDPGTSKTLDTQYF. DNA for the CDR3: TGCGCCAGCAGCCACGATCCGGGGACTAGTAAGACCTTAGATACGCAGTATTTT.

This clonotype has a handful of counts. V is TRBV4-3 and J is TRBJ1-1, with a tentative D call TRBD1 (5 bases). V was trimmed by 1 base and J by 7 bases, leaving 13 bases between them. The CDR3 is 14 residues long. The germline CDR1 and CDR2 sequences are LGHNA and YSLEER. CDR3 in amino acids: CASSQGTTLREAFF. In DNA, the CDR3 is TGCGCCAGCAGCCAAGGGACAACACTCCGTGAAGCTTTCTTT.

This clonotype was recorded a few times. J is TRBJ2-3 and V is TRBV27; D possibly matches TRBD1 or TRBD2 (7 bases each). CDR3 size: 15 residues. Germline CDR1 MNHEY, CDR2 SMNVEV (reference sequence). V lost 0 bases, J lost 5 bases, and 12 bases lay in between. The CDR3: CASSLSIRGGDTQYF. CDR3 bases: TGTGCCAGCAGTTTATCAATCAGGGGGGGAGATACGCAGTATTTT.